The clone carrying this T cell receptor beta chain appeared once. The data belong to a study of technical replicates of blood from several donors. Germline lookup yields CDR1 MNHNS and CDR2 SASEGT. This CDR3 has 14 amino acids. V was trimmed by 5 bases and J by 2 bases, leaving 11 bases between them. Repertoires were generated with immunoSEQ multiplex PCR, while TCRdb's copy carries only in-frame clones and drops some. The sample carries tens of thousands of clones, approximately 97% recorded once. This sequence originates from a human donor in good health. This chain uses TRBV6-1 with TRBJ2-3; no clear D. The source material was T cells isolated from PBMCs. In DNA form, the CDR3 reads TGTGCCAGCAGTCCGGGTTCTTTCACAGATACGCAGTATTTT. Residues: CASSPGSFTDTQYF.